The text below deals with one T cell receptor (beta chain). Antigen specificity is unknown. This sample stems from a study of CD8 T cells in Susac syndrome. When the RNA was reverse transcribed, random hexamers were used with an input of about 0.45 to 1 ug. The CDR3 of TCR beta was amplified by immunoSEQ multiplex PCR across 54 Vbeta and 13 Jbeta. TCRdb re-called the immunoSEQ multiplex PCR reads through MiXCR, storing one row per CDR3 protein. The profile covers around 280,000 distinct CDR3 sequences, with around 84% appearing a single time and over 0.095% taken by the ten largest. Sequencing of TCR beta was undertaken in CD8+ and CD4+ T cells derived from blood. FACS was used to enrich TEMRA cells, whereas the CD8+ and CD4+ T cells were obtained by negative isolation. Germline-derived CDR1 and CDR2 are MNHEY and SMNVEV (reference sequence). The CDR3 spans 14 residues. Trimming removed 2 bases from V and 8 bases from J, with 15 bases in between.

Findings and caveats of the study: The study acknowledged a relatively small number of individuals in its TCR sequencing and HLA analysis.

The sample comprised CD8+ T cells from PBMCs. The TCR sequence derives from a human donor with multiple sclerosis. This chain links TRBV27 with TRBJ1-1, with unresolved D. CDR3 amino acids: CASSLRDGLGEAFF. The CDR3, as DNA: TGTGCCAGCAGTTTACGGGATGGCCTTGGGGAAGCTTTCTTT.